These 10 T cell receptor beta chains were sequenced from one sample in a study of T cell responses to AZD1222 COVID-19 vaccine. Repertoires were generated with immunoSEQ multiplex PCR, while TCRdb's copy carries only in-frame clones and drops some. The repertoire includes 95,000 to 150,000 clones, roughly nine tenths of them detected once, and approximately 28% sits in the top ten. Sample: peripheral blood, taken on day 0 of AZD1222 vaccination. All receptors derive from an adult in good health.

The V gene is TRBV19, the J gene TRBJ1-2; D is unclear. Germline V CDR1 and CDR2: LNHDA, SQIVND (reference sequence). V lost 3 bases and J 4 bases, leaving 15 bases between the germline ends. The CDR3 has 15 amino acids. The CDR3 DNA follows: TGTGCCAGTAGTATGGTCGGTGGGCAGAGCTATGGCTACACCTTC. It encodes CASSMVGGQSYGYTF.

This sequence joins TRBV14 and TRBJ2-3, with D unclear. This CDR3 comprises 16 residues. Trimming left V 4 bases short and J 4 bases short, with 18 bases between. Germline values: CDR1 SGHDN, CDR2 FVKESK. The CDR3, as DNA: TGTGCCAGCAGCCCCCCGACGGAAAGGGTTGCAGATACGCAGTATTTT. As protein: CASSPPTERVADTQYF.

V is TRBV20-1 and J is TRBJ2-7; a possible D gene is TRBD2 (8 bases). Trimming took off 3 bases at V and 9 bases at J, with 24 bases between the two ends. Germline V gene lookup returns CDR1 DFQATT and CDR2 SNEGSKA (reference sequence). This CDR3 spans 15 amino acids. The CDR3 DNA reads as TGCAGTGCTAGTGAGCGGGGGACTACCAGGGGGAGGCAGTACTTC. Translation gives CSASERGTTRGRQYF.

The V call is TRBV7-2, the J call TRBJ2-1; D is possibly TRBD2 (5 bases). The V end was cut by 0 bases, the J end by 3 bases, with 9 bases between. Germline V gives CDR1 SGHTA, CDR2 FQGNSA. CDR3 length: 15 residues. CDR3 sequence: CASSLAGASYNEQFF. The CDR3 DNA sequence: TGTGCCAGCAGCTTAGCGGGAGCCAGCTACAATGAGCAGTTCTTC.

The rearrangement joins TRBV5-8 to TRBJ2-1; D ambiguous. The CDR3 extends over 13 amino acids. Between the trimmed V and J ends, which lost 4 bases and 5 bases, there was a span of 10 bases. Germline loops: CDR1 SGHTS, CDR2 YDEGEE. CDR3 DNA sequence: TGTGCCAGCAGCCTCGGCGCGAACAATGAGCAGTTCTTC. This translates into CASSLGANNEQFF.

This chain links TRBV14 with TRBJ1-4; weak D call: TRBD1 (5 bases). Deletions cut 1 base from V and 14 bases from J, with 14 bases between. CDR3 length: 13 amino acids. In germline, CDR1 is SGHDN, CDR2 FVKESK. CDR3 bases: TGTGCCAGCAGCCAAGTTGGGGGTGTTAGTCTGTTTTTT. It specifies CASSQVGGVSLFF.

This clone was recorded once. The V call is TRBV18, the J call TRBJ1-1; TRBD1 agrees at 7 bases. The CDR3 runs 14 residues. Per the germline V gene, CDR1 is KGHSH and CDR2 is LQKENI. Trimming cost V 6 bases and J 5 bases; bases outside gene matches: 9. The DNA of the CDR3 is TGTGCCAGCTCTCTCGGACAGGCGGGGACTGAAGCTTTCTTT. Its protein product is CASSLGQAGTEAFF.

The J gene is TRBJ2-2, the V gene TRBV7-3; D gene uncertain. The germline V and J ends were trimmed by 3 bases and 0 bases, with 5 bases remaining between them. Germline CDR1 SGHTA, CDR2 FQGTGA. The CDR3 has 14 amino acids. CDR3 sequence: CASSLEANTGELFF. CDR3 DNA sequence: TGTGCCAGCAGCTTGGAAGCGAACACCGGGGAGCTGTTTTTT.

The chain employs TRBV11-2 and TRBJ1-2; 9 nucleotides agree with TRBD1. The V gene end was trimmed by 1 base and the J gene end by 1 base; junction bases not matched to a gene: 10. Germline V lookup: CDR1 SGHAT, CDR2 FQNNGV. CDR3 size: 18 residues. The CDR3 is CASSLGGTGSDLNYGYTF. As DNA, the CDR3 is TGTGCCAGCAGCTTAGGTGGGACAGGGTCAGACCTTAACTATGGCTACACCTTC. Using reference TRBV11-2 and TRBJ1-2 for the parts outside the CDR3, the full variable domain is EAGVAQSPRYKIIEKRQSVAFWCNPISGHATLYWYQQILGQGPKLLIQFQNNGVVDDSQLPKDRFSAERLKGVDSTLKIQPAKLEDSAVYLCASSLGGTGSDLNYGYTFGSGTRLTVV.

This rearrangement joins TRBV10-1 to TRBJ2-3; D gene uncertain. From germline, CDR1 is WNHNN and CDR2 SYGVQD (reference sequence). This CDR3 has 15 amino acids. V was cut by 4 bases and J by 1 base, with 12 bases left in between. CDR3 sequence (DNA): TGCGCCAGCAGTGTAAGCCCCTGCGGCACAGATACGCAGTATTTT. Protein: CASSVSPCGTDTQYF.